This TCR beta chain is from a study of HIV-infected children after antiretroviral therapy interruption. About the study: EBV and CMV exposure was recorded in most children. Interruption-arm samples span weeks 0, 12, interruption end (24 or 48), and about 3 years post-study. In continuous treatment, analyzed samples were from weeks 0, 48 and 150.

In its sample, this clonotype was seen many times. The antigen is not known. CDR1 and CDR2 (germline): LNHDA, SQIVND (reference sequence). J gave up 5 bases and V 6 bases, and 6 bases lay outside the gene matches. This CDR3 contains 13 residues. Unique molecular identifiers were included in an RNA-based 3' RACE TCR library. From the 3' RACE reads, TCRdb called clonotypes with MiXCR, one entry per CDR3 protein. This sample has fewer than 20,000 distinct CDR3 sequences, with about 3.4% found just once. Treatment indicated: PENTA 11 planned treatment interruption arm or continuous ART arm. Study outcomes and limitations: By the end of treatment interruption, naive CD4+ clonality (Gini) increased.

The starting material was CD45RA+ CD4+ T cells from PBMCs, obtained from a donor given antiretroviral therapy, either interrupted or continuous. The sample's subset: naive CD4+ CD45RA+ CD45RO- T cells. The receptor was derived from a child aged 2 to 17 with HIV. The chain combines TRBV19 with TRBJ1-2; 7 positions agree with TRBD1. The CDR3 nucleotides are TGTGCCAGTAGCCAAGACAGGGTGTATGGCTACACCTTC. As protein: CASSQDRVYGYTF.